The next 29 T cell receptor beta chains were all read from a single sample in a study of blood T cell repertoires in COVID-19. Data came from immunoSEQ multiplex PCR; TCRdb stores just in-frame clones and leaves some out. The data hold about 98,000 clones, with around 80% observed a single time. Material: peripheral blood. The receptors were sampled from a man between 65 and 85 years old with acute or convalescent COVID-19.

The chain joins TRBV7-2 to TRBJ2-7, with D perhaps TRBD2 (6 bases). There are 15 residues in the CDR3. V was pared by 3 bases and J by 9 bases, with 21 bases between. Germline CDR1 and CDR2: SGHTA and FQGNSA. CDR3 nucleotide sequence: TGTGCCAGCAGCTTTGGGGGGAGGAGGCTTAGCGGGCAGTACTTC. Protein: CASSFGGRRLSGQYF.

This clone has only a few counts. This sequence joins TRBV10-2 and TRBJ1-2; 11 bases are a match to TRBD1. The CDR3 sequence is 12 residues long. Looked up from germline, CDR1 is WSHSY and CDR2 is SAAADI. Germline trimming cut 6 bases from V and 8 bases from J; bases unmatched to any gene: 2. In DNA, the CDR3 is TGCGCCAGCAGGGGGACAGGGGGAGGCTACACCTTC. Residues: CASRGTGGGYTF.

The chain has TRBV7-2 and TRBJ2-5; TRBD2 agrees at 11 bases. V trimming: 0 bases; J trimming: 5 bases; junction bases outside the gene matches: 5. Germline V gives CDR1 SGHTA, CDR2 FQGNSA. The CDR3 is 16 residues long. Here the CDR3 DNA reads TGTGCCAGCAGCTTAGCATGGCTAGCGGGAGGCGAGACCCAGTACTTC. This sequence encodes CASSLAWLAGGETQYF.

The chain couples TRBV11-2 to TRBJ1-5; D remains unclear. Germline V gene sequence: CDR1 SGHAT, CDR2 FQNNGV. This CDR3 has 13 amino acids. V was cut by 4 bases and J by 3 bases, with 7 bases left in between. In DNA form, the CDR3 reads TGTGCCAGCAGCTCAACAGACAATCAGCCCCAGCATTTT. Translated: CASSSTDNQPQHF.

This chain connects TRBV29-1 to TRBJ2-1; 13 bases line up with TRBD2. Germline V gene lookup returns CDR1 SQVTM and CDR2 ANQGSEA. With 5 bases clipped from V and 0 bases from J, the junction kept 7 bases outside the gene matches. The CDR3 totals 17 residues. The CDR3 DNA reads as TGCAGCGTTCCCGGGACTAGCGGGGATAGCTCCTACAATGAGCAGTTCTTC. This sequence encodes CSVPGTSGDSSYNEQFF.

The CDR3: CASSLIEGADTEAFF. The CDR3, as DNA: TGTGCCAGCAGTTTAATTGAGGGGGCGGACACTGAAGCTTTCTTT. This chain connects TRBV27 to TRBJ1-1, with TRBD1 matching over 7 bases. V dropped 2 bases and J dropped 3; count of bases not matched to a gene: 6. Germline assignment: CDR1 MNHEY and CDR2 SMNVEV (reference sequence). The CDR3 extends over 15 amino acids.

The chain carries TRBV5-1 and TRBJ2-7, with 8 bases lining up with TRBD2. Germline trimming cut 0 bases from V and 0 bases from J; bases unmatched to any gene: 8. The germline CDR1 and CDR2 sequences are SGHRS and YFSETQ. This CDR3 region has 17 residues. As DNA, the CDR3 is TGCGCCAGCAGCTTGGCCCAAGCGGGAGCCTCCTCCTACGAGCAGTACTTC. Translating gives CASSLAQAGASSYEQYF.

The chain has TRBV29-1 and TRBJ1-2; D call uncertain. Trimming pared 0 bases from V and 7 bases from J, leaving 9 bases between. This CDR3 contains 12 residues. Germline V gene sequence: CDR1 SQVTM, CDR2 ANQGSEA. The CDR3 protein is CSVEEAYIGYTF. The CDR3 nucleotides read TGCAGCGTTGAAGAGGCTTATATTGGCTACACCTTC.

The J gene is TRBJ1-5, the V gene TRBV28, with 9 bases matching TRBD1. The CDR3 has 16 residues. From germline, CDR1 is MDHEN and CDR2 SYDVKM. V lost 1 base to trimming and J lost 4 bases; unmatched junction nucleotides: 5. CDR3 amino acids: CASSLYGTGKNQPQHF. Here the CDR3 DNA reads TGTGCCAGCAGTTTATATGGGACAGGGAAAAATCAGCCCCAGCATTTT.

This clone showed up just a few times. This chain uses TRBV4-3 with TRBJ2-7; maybe TRBD2 (5 bases). CDR1 is LGHNA, CDR2 YSLEER, per germline. The length of the CDR3 is 15 residues. V was pared by 2 bases and J by 2 bases, with 13 bases between. The CDR3 bases are TGCGCCAGCAGCCAACGGGGAGTGGGCCCCTACGAGCAGTACTTC. Residues: CASSQRGVGPYEQYF.

J is TRBJ1-5 and V is TRBV5-6, with 9 positions matching TRBD1. This CDR3 is built from 17 residues. Trimming at V came to 4 bases and at J to 4 bases, leaving 12 bases not matched to a gene. From germline, CDR1 is SGHDT and CDR2 YYEEEE. CDR3 coding DNA: TGTGCCAGCAGCCAGGGACAGGGAAGAGGGGGAAATCAGCCCCAGCATTTT. This encodes CASSQGQGRGGNQPQHF.

This clone has only one observation. The chain employs TRBV7-6 and TRBJ1-4; D perhaps matches TRBD1 (5 bases). CDR3 length equals 15 residues. Between the trimmed V and J ends, which lost 1 base and 7 bases, there was a span of 13 bases. In germline, CDR1 is SGHVS, CDR2 FNYEAQ. CDR3 nucleotide sequence: TGTGCCAGCAGCTTAGGCCGGACACAGTTTGAAAAACTGTTTTTT. Amino acid sequence: CASSLGRTQFEKLFF.

V gene TRBV18 combines with J gene TRBJ2-1; 11 nucleotides line up with TRBD2. The CDR3 runs 15 residues. V gave up 5 bases and J gave up 2 bases; unmatched junction bases: 2. Germline values: CDR1 KGHSH, CDR2 LQKENI. The CDR3 here is CASSLTSGAYNEQFF. As DNA, the CDR3 is TGTGCCAGCTCATTGACTAGCGGGGCCTACAATGAGCAGTTCTTC.

The chain carries TRBV7-2 and TRBJ2-5, with 12 bases lining up with TRBD2. This CDR3 comprises 17 residues. Germline V gene data show CDR1 as SGHTA and CDR2 as FQGNSA. V lost 5 bases and J lost 1; bases outside the gene matches: 8. CDR3 in DNA: TGTGCCAGCAGCCTTACCGGACTAGCGGGGATCCAAGAGACCCAGTACTTC. Protein sequence: CASSLTGLAGIQETQYF. The full variable domain, its missing parts supplied by reference TRBV7-2 and TRBJ2-5, is GAGVSQSPSNKVTEKGKDVELRCDPISGHTALYWYRQSLGQGLEFLIYFQGNSAPDKSGLPSDRFSAERTGGSVSTLTIQRTQQEDSAVYLCASSLTGLAGIQETQYFGPGTRLLVL.

The genes are TRBV28 and TRBJ1-2, with 8 bases matching TRBD1. V trimming: 5 bases; J trimming: 6 bases; junction bases outside the gene matches: 14. This CDR3 region has 16 residues. CDR1 and CDR2 from the germline V gene are MDHEN and SYDVKM. The CDR3 DNA follows: TGTGCCAGCAGTATAGTCGGCCGGACAGGGCTGGATGGCTACACCTTC. Its translation is CASSIVGRTGLDGYTF.

The chain uses TRBV11-3 and TRBJ2-7; D possibly corresponds to TRBD2 (6 bases). The germline CDR1 and CDR2 sequences are SGHNT and YENEEA. With 1 base removed from V and 6 bases from J, the gap between germline ends came to 16 bases. The CDR3 contains 15 residues. The chain's CDR3 is CASSLAGGTATEQYF. The CDR3 nucleotides read TGTGCCAGCAGCTTAGCGGGCGGGACCGCCACCGAGCAGTACTTC. The whole variable domain, filled in from reference TRBV11-3 and TRBJ2-7, reads EAGVVQSPRYKIIEKKQPVAFWCNPISGHNTLYWYLQNLGQGPELLIRYENEEAVDDSQLPKDRFSAERLKGVDSTLKIQPAELGDSAVYLCASSLAGGTATEQYFGPGTRLTVT.

J is TRBJ2-3 and V is TRBV10-3; perhaps TRBD2 as D (7 bases). This CDR3 is built from 16 residues. Germline V CDR1 and CDR2: ENHRY, SYGVKD. Trimming took off 11 bases at V and 7 bases at J, with 28 bases between the two ends. This CDR3 is CAVGEGGARIANTQYF. In DNA, the CDR3 is TGTGCCGTCGGGGAAGGGGGGGCCAGGATCGCTAATACGCAGTATTTT.

This chain links TRBV5-4 with TRBJ2-1, with 11 nucleotides matching TRBD1. The CDR3 covers 17 residues. The V segment lost 0 bases and the J segment 4 bases; nucleotides outside the gene matches: 6. Per germline, CDR1 SGHNT and CDR2 YYREEE (reference sequence). The CDR3 region has the DNA TGTGCCAGCAGCTTGGGGGGACAGGGGGGTTCTTACAATGAGCAGTTCTTC. This gives the protein CASSLGGQGGSYNEQFF.

The chain joins TRBV5-6 to TRBJ2-1; 8 nucleotides match TRBD2. CDR3 length: 15 residues. V shed 0 bases and J 7 bases; nucleotides not matched to a gene: 6. Per the germline V gene, CDR1 is SGHDT and CDR2 is YYEEEE. The chain's CDR3 is CASSLGAGVSNEQFF. The CDR3 nucleotides are TGTGCCAGCAGCTTGGGAGCGGGAGTATCAAATGAGCAGTTCTTC.

The chain couples TRBV6-2 or TRBV6-3 to TRBJ2-3, with 7 bases identical to TRBD1. The V and J ends lost 8 bases and 2 bases, in that order; junction bases with no gene match: 7. This CDR3 comprises 14 residues. Germline lookup yields CDR1 MNHEY and CDR2 SVGEGT. The CDR3 loop is CASGRDSFTDTQYF. The CDR3 nucleotides are TGTGCCAGCGGCCGGGACAGTTTCACAGATACGCAGTATTTT.

This chain connects TRBV27 to TRBJ2-5; possibly TRBD1 for D (7 bases). The V gene lost 3 bases and the J gene lost 2 bases, with 13 bases spanning the gap. The CDR3 is 15 amino acids. Germline loops: CDR1 MNHEY, CDR2 SMNVEV (reference sequence). The CDR3 protein is CASSFLQGGQETQYF. CDR3 DNA: TGTGCCAGCAGTTTCTTGCAGGGGGGACAAGAGACCCAGTACTTC.

The rearrangement uses TRBV5-8 and TRBJ2-5, with 8 bases lining up with TRBD2. Losses at the gene ends were 0 bases for V and 5 bases for J; bases not matched to a gene: 3. CDR3 length equals 14 residues. CDR1 is SGHTS and CDR2 is YDEGEE in the germline V gene. Written as DNA, the CDR3 is TGTGCCAGCAGCTTGGCCGCGGGGGGCGAGACCCAGTACTTC. Translating it yields CASSLAAGGETQYF.

This chain connects TRBV29-1 to TRBJ1-1; D gene uncertain. There are 13 residues in the CDR3. The germline V gene encodes CDR1 SQVTM and CDR2 ANQGSEA. CDR3 DNA sequence: TGCAGTGCAACGAGAGTTTCGGACACTGAAGCTTTCTTT. This translates into CSATRVSDTEAFF.

The V call is TRBV5-8, the J call TRBJ1-3; D remains ambiguous. Trimming left V 3 bases short and J 0 bases short, with 7 bases between. This CDR3 comprises 14 residues. The germline gives CDR1 SGHTS, CDR2 YDEGEE. CDR3 amino acids: CASSSLSSGNTIYF. As DNA, the CDR3 is TGTGCCAGCAGCTCCCTAAGCTCTGGAAACACCATATATTTT.

In this sample, this clone turned up a few times. This chain connects TRBV15 to TRBJ1-6; unclear D gene. Trimming removed 0 bases at V and 7 bases at J, with 13 bases between. Per germline, CDR1 LNHNV and CDR2 YYDKDF (reference sequence). The CDR3 is 16 amino acids. CDR3 coding DNA: TGTGCCACCAGCAGAGACCGAACAGTAAGGAATTCACCCCTCCACTTT. It specifies CATSRDRTVRNSPLHF.

The rearrangement joins TRBV2 to TRBJ2-2; 10 bases are a match to TRBD2. The CDR3 contains 15 residues. Trimming at V came to 7 bases and at J to 5 bases, leaving 7 bases not matched to a gene. CDR1 SNHLY and CDR2 FYNNEI come from the germline V gene. CDR3 bases: TGTGCCAGCAAGTCCCAGCGGGAGGGAACCGGGGAGCTGTTTTTT. It encodes CASKSQREGTGELFF.

The sample holds a few counts of this clone. This chain connects TRBV28 to TRBJ1-5; D possibly corresponds to TRBD1 (5 bases). The CDR3 spans 14 residues. The germline CDR1 and CDR2 sequences are MDHEN and SYDVKM. Trimming left V 3 bases short and J 4 bases short, with 10 bases between. CDR3 sequence reads: CASSLVGRNQPQHF. DNA for the CDR3: TGTGCCAGCAGTTTGGTGGGGCGGAATCAGCCCCAGCATTTT.

This clone was picked up many times. The gene calls are TRBV29-1 and TRBJ2-7; the D is unclear. Germline V gives CDR1 SQVTM, CDR2 ANQGSEA. CDR3 length equals 11 residues. Trimming shortened V by 8 bases and J by 0 bases, and 8 bases separated the two germline ends. This CDR3 reads CSHRSSYEQYF. The CDR3 region has the DNA TGCAGCCACCGTAGCTCCTACGAGCAGTACTTC.

As concerns this clone: The same CDR3 is also encoded by other DNA sequences in this sample. The rearrangement links TRBV18 to TRBJ2-5; 7 positions agree with TRBD1. Germline values: CDR1 KGHSH, CDR2 LQKENI. This CDR3 spans 15 amino acids. V dropped 0 bases and J dropped 2; count of bases not matched to a gene: 3. CDR3 region: CASSPPSTGQETQYF. The CDR3 nucleotides read TGTGCCAGCTCACCACCTTCGACAGGGCAAGAGACCCAGTACTTC.